This T cell receptor beta chain is from a study of blood T cells in healthy people across ages. The authors ran a second PCR of about 6 to 11 cycles using a sample-barcoded 5' primer and a J-beta primer mix. The yield of each sample was at least 2.5 million CDR3-containing paired-end reads. Using its own MiXCR run on the 5' RACE reads, TCRdb lists one record per CDR3 protein. Of 800,000 or so distinct CDR3 sequences listed, approximately 25% are singletons. This CDR3 has 11 amino acids. The V and J ends lost 4 bases and 11 bases, in that order; junction bases with no gene match: 4. The germline gives CDR1 MNHEY, CDR2 SVGAGI. The same data also contributed to another study, on T cells of mothers and their children.

The sample comprised blood. The chain recombines TRBV6-5 with TRBJ1-1; 7 positions match TRBD1. The receptor was derived from a boy between 10 and 17 years old in good health. The DNA for the CDR3 is TGTGCCAGCAGTTCGACAGGGAGGGCTTTCTTT. Its protein product is CASSSTGRAFF.